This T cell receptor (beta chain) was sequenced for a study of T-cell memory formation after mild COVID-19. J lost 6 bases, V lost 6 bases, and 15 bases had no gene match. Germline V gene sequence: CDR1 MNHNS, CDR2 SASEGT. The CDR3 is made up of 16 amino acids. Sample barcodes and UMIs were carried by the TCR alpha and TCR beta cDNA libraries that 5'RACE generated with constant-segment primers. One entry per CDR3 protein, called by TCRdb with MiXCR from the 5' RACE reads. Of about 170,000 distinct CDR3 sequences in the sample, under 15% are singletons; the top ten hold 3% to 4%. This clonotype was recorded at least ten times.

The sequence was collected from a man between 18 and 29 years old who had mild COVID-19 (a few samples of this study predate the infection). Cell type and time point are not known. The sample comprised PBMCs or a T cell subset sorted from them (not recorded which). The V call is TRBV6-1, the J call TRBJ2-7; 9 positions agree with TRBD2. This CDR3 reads CASRRSGGTVFPEQYV. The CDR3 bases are TGTGCCAGCAGAAGGAGCGGGGGGACCGTCTTTCCCGAGCAGTACGTC.